The TCR beta chain described here comes from a study of blood T cell repertoires in COVID-19. Study context: The analysed material was cDNA or gDNA that came from T cells, B-cell-depleted T cells, or PBMCs.

How the authors handled the data: Estimation of nucleated cell counts was performed using reference gene primer amplification. Repertoires were generated with immunoSEQ multiplex PCR, while TCRdb's copy carries only in-frame clones and drops some. V, J and clone size are those of that table, while D and trimming were read from the DNA. Altogether 250,000 to 300,000 clones are present, over 80% being singletons, with the ten largest covering approximately 1.3%. V lost 2 bases to trimming and J lost 2 bases; unmatched junction nucleotides: 3. The germline V gene encodes CDR1 MNHGY and CDR2 SVAAGI. This CDR3 is built from 14 residues. Adults between roughly 18 and 90 years of age took part from 24 US areas.

The rearrangement uses TRBV6-9 and TRBJ2-7, with 7 bases aligning to TRBD1. The sequence was collected from a human donor in a cohort exposed to, infected with or recovered from COVID-19 (not recorded which). The donor label of this sample is uncertain. Material for sequencing was PBMCs or T cells enriched from blood (not recorded which). The CDR3 region is CASSYRQGAYEQYF. The DNA of the CDR3 is TGTGCCAGCAGTTATCGGCAGGGGGCCTACGAGCAGTACTTC.